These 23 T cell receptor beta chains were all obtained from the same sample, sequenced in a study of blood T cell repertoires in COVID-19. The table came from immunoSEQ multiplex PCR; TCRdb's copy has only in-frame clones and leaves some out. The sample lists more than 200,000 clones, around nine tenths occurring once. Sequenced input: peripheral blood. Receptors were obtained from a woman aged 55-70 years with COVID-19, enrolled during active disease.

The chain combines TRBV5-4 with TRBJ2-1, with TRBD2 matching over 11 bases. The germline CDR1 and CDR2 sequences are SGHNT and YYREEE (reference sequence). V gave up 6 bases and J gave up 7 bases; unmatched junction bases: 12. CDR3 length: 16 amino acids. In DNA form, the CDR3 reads TGTGCCAGCACCCGTCCCGCTAGCGGGAGGATGAATGAGCAGTTCTTC. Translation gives CASTRPASGRMNEQFF.

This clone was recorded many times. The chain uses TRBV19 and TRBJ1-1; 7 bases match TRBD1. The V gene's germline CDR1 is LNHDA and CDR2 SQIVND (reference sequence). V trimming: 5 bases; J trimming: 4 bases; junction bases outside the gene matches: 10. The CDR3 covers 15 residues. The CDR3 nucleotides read TGTGCCAGTAGTCCCAGGACAGGTTCGGGCACTGAAGCTTTCTTT. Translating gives CASSPRTGSGTEAFF.

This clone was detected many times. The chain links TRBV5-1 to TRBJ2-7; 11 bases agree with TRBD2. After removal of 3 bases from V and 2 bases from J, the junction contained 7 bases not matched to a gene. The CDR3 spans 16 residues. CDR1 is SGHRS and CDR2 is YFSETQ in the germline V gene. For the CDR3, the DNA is TGCGCCAGCAGCTGGACCGGGACTAGCGGCACCTACGAGCAGTACTTC. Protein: CASSWTGTSGTYEQYF.

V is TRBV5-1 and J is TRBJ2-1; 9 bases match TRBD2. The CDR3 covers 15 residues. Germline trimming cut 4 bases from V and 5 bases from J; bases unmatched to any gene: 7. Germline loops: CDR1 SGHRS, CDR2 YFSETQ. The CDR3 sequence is CASSPRGGRDNEQFF. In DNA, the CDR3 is TGCGCCAGCAGCCCCCGGGGCGGGAGGGACAATGAGCAGTTCTTC.

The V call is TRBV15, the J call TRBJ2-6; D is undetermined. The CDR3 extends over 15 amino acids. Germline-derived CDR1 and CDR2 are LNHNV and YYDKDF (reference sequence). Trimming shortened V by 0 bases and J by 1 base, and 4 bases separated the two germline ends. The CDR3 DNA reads TGTGCCACCAGCAGAGATTTATCTGGGGCCAACGTCCTGACTTTC. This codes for CATSRDLSGANVLTF.

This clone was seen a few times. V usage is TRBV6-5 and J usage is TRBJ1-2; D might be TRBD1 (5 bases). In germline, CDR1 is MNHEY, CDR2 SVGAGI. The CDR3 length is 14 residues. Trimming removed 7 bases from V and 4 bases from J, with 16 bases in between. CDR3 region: CASTWGRGVYGYTF. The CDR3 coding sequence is TGTGCCAGCACCTGGGGCCGAGGCGTCTATGGCTACACCTTC.

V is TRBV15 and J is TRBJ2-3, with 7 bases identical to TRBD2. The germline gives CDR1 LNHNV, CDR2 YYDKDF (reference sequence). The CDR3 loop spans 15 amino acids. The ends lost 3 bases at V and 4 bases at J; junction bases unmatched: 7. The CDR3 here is CATSRGGEASDTQYF. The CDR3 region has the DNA TGTGCCACCAGCAGGGGAGGGGAGGCCTCAGATACGCAGTATTTT. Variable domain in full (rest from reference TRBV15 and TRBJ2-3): DAMVIQNPRYQVTQFGKPVTLSCSQTLNHNVMYWYQQKSSQAPKLLFHYYDKDFNNEADTPDNFQSRRPNTSFCFLDIRSPGLGDTAMYLCATSRGGEASDTQYFGPGTRLTVL.

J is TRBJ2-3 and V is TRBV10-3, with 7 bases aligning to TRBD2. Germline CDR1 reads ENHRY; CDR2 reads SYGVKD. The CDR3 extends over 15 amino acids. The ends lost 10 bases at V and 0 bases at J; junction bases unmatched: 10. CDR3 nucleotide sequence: TGTGCCACTGCCGCTAGCGGAGGCAGCACAGATACGCAGTATTTT. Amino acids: CATAASGGSTDTQYF.

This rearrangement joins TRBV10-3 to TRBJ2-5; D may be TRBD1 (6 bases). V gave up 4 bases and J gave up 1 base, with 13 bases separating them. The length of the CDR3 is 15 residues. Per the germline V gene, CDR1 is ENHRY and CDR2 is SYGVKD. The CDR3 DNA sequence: TGTGCCATCAGTGCTCTCAGGGGACGCCAAGAGACCCAGTACTTC. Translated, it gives CAISALRGRQETQYF.

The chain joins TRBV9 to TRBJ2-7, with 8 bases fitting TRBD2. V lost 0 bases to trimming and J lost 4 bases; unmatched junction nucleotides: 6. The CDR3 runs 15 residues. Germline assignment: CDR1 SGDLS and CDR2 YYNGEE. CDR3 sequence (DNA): TGTGCCAGCAGCGTAGGAGCGGGAGATATGTACGAGCAGTACTTC. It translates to CASSVGAGDMYEQYF. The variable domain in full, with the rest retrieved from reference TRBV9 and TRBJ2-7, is DSGVTQTPKHLITATGQRVTLRCSPRSGDLSVYWYQQSLDQGLQFLIQYYNGEERAKGNILERFSAQQFPDLHSELNLSSLELGDSALYFCASSVGAGDMYEQYFGPGTRLTVT.

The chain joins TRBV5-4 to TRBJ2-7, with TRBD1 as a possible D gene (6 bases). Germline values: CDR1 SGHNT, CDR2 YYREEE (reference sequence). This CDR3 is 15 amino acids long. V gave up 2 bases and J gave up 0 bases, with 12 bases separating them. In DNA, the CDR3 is TGTGCCAGCAGCTTTAGGCAGGGGTACTCCTACGAGCAGTACTTC. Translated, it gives CASSFRQGYSYEQYF.

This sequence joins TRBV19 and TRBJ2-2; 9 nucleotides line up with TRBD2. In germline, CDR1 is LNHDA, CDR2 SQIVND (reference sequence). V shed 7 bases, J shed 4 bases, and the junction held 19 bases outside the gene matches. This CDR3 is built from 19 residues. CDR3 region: CASTPVRYGSGSLTGELFF. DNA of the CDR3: TGTGCCAGTACCCCCGTAAGGTATGGTAGCGGGAGCCTCACCGGGGAGCTGTTTTTT.

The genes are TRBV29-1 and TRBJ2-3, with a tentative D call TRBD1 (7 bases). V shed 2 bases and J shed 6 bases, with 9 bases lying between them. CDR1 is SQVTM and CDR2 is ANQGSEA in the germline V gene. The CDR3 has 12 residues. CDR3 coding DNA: TGCAGCGTTGAACCAGGGGGGGATACGCAGTATTTT. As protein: CSVEPGGDTQYF.

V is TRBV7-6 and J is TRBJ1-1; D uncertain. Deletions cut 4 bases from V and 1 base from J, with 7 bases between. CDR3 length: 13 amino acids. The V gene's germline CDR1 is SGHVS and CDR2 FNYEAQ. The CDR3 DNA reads TGTGCCAGCAGCTCCGACTGGAACACTGAAGCTTTCTTT. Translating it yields CASSSDWNTEAFF.

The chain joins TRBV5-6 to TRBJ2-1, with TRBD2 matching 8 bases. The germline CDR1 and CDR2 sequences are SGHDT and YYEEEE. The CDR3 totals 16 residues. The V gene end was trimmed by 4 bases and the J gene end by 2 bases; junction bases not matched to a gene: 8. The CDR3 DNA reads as TGTGCCAGCAGCGGACCCGGGACTAGTACCTACAATGAGCAGTTCTTC. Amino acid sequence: CASSGPGTSTYNEQFF.

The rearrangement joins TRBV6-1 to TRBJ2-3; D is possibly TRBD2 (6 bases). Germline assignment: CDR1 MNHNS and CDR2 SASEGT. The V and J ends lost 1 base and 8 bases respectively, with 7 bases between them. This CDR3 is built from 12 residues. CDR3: CASSEEEGTQYF. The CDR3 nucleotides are TGTGCCAGCAGTGAAGAGGAGGGTACGCAGTATTTT.

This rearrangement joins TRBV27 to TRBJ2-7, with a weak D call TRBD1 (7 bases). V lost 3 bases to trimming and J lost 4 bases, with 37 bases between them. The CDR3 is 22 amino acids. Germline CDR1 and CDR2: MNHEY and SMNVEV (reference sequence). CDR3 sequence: CASSLRGLSGLTPRRGDYEQYF. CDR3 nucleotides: TGTGCCAGCAGTTTGAGGGGGCTGTCTGGACTAACGCCGCGCCGAGGGGATTACGAGCAGTACTTC.

CDR3 sequence (DNA): TGTGCCAGCTATGGACAGCTCCAAGAGACCCAGTACTTC. Residues: CASYGQLQETQYF. V usage is TRBV2 and J usage is TRBJ2-5, with a weak D call TRBD1 (6 bases). Trimming cost V 8 bases and J 1 base, with 11 bases left between them. The CDR3 runs 13 residues. CDR1 is SNHLY, CDR2 FYNNEI, per germline.

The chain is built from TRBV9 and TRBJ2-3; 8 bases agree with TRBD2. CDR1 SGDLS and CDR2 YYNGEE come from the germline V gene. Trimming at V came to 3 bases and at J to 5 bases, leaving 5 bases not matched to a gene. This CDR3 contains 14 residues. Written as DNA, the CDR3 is TGTGCCAGCAGCGAAGCGGGAGCCCTAGATACGCAGTATTTT. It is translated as CASSEAGALDTQYF.

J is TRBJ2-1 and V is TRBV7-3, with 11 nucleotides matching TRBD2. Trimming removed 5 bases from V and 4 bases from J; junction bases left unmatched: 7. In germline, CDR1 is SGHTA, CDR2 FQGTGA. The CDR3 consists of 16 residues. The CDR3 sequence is CASSPDTSGSYNEQFF. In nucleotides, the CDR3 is TGTGCCAGCAGCCCAGATACTAGCGGGAGTTACAATGAGCAGTTCTTC.

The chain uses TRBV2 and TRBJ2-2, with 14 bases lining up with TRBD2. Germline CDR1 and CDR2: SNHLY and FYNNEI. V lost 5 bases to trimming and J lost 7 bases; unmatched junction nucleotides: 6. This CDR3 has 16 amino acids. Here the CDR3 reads CASSLTSGRAGGELFF. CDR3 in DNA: TGTGCCAGCAGTTTGACTAGCGGGAGGGCCGGCGGGGAGCTGTTTTTT.

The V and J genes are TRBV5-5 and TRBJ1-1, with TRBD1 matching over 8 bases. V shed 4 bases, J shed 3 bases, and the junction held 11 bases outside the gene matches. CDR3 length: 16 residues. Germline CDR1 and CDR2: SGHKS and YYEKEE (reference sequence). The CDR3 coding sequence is TGTGCCAGCAGCACCCGGACAGGGAATCCTCACACTGAAGCTTTCTTT. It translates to CASSTRTGNPHTEAFF. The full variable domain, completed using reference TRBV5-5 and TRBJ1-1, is DAGVTQSPTHLIKTRGQQVTLRCSPISGHKSVSWYQQVLGQGPQFIFQYYEKEERGRGNFPDRFSARQFPNYSSELNVNALLLGDSALYLCASSTRTGNPHTEAFFGQGTRLTVV.

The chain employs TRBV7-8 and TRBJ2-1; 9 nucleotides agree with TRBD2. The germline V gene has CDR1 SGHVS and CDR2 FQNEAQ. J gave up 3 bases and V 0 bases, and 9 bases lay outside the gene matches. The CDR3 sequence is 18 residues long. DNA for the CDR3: TGTGCCAGCAGCTTAGCAGTTTTAAAAGCGGGGGGCTACAATGAGCAGTTCTTC. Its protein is CASSLAVLKAGGYNEQFF. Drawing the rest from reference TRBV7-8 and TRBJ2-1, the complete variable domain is GAGVSQSPRYKVAKRGQDVALRCDPISGHVSLFWYQQALGQGPEFLTYFQNEAQLDKSGLPSDRFFAERPEGSVSTLKIQRTQQEDSAVYLCASSLAVLKAGGYNEQFFGPGTRLTVL.